This T cell receptor (beta chain) was obtained from a study of blood T cell repertoires in COVID-19. About the research overall: From the United States, Italy and Spain came samples of acute and convalescent COVID-19. T cells, B-cell-depleted T cells, or PBMCs supplied cDNA or gDNA.

Many counts were recorded for this clone. Seattle participants joined during active infection and were tracked over time. The germline V gene encodes CDR1 LNHDA and CDR2 SQIVND (reference sequence). The ends lost 7 bases at V and 1 base at J; junction bases unmatched: 12. This CDR3 region has 16 residues. How the authors handled the data: By means of reference gene primer amplification, nucleated cell counts were estimated. Some clones are missing from TCRdb's copy, which holds only in-frame ones; the method was immunoSEQ multiplex PCR. V and J calls and clone size come straight from that table; D and trimming were deduced from the DNA. This sample has fewer than 350,000 clones; approximately 87% occur once, and the top ten carry approximately 12%.

Material: peripheral blood. This receptor was identified in a woman aged 25 to 39 with COVID-19, enrolled during active disease. J is TRBJ2-5 and V is TRBV19; TRBD1 agrees at 7 bases. The CDR3 spells CASNRGKPHPQETQYF. The CDR3 DNA follows: TGTGCCAGTAACAGGGGTAAACCCCACCCCCAAGAGACCCAGTACTTC. The whole variable domain, filled in from reference TRBV19 and TRBJ2-5, reads DGGITQSPKYLFRKEGQNVTLSCEQNLNHDAMYWYRQDPGQGLRLIYYSQIVNDFQKGDIAEGYSVSREKKESFPLTVTSAQKNPTAFYLCASNRGKPHPQETQYFGPGTRLLVL.